These 21 T cell receptor beta chains originate from one sample sequenced in a study of shared clonotypes between healthy human individuals. The assay was immunoSEQ multiplex PCR, and TCRdb's table has in-frame clones only and misses some. The sample shows about 2,200,000 clones, roughly 91% of them seen only once. Selected positively for CCR7 and CD45RO-negative, naive CD8 cells excluded terminally differentiated effector memory CD45RA+ cells. The sample consisted of naive CD8+ T cells from PBMCs. Receptor source: a man between 18 and 29 years old in good health. Some clones in this sample may be carry-over from other donors' samples.

The chain links TRBV11-2 to TRBJ1-1; D possibly corresponds to TRBD1 (6 bases). V lost 7 bases and J lost 1, with 22 bases in between. The CDR3 runs to 17 residues. Germline CDR1 reads SGHAT; CDR2 reads FQNNGV. The CDR3 region is CASTYTRTAFSNTEAFF. CDR3 coding DNA: TGTGCCAGCACCTACACTAGGACAGCATTTTCGAACACTGAAGCTTTCTTT.

This chain connects TRBV7-9 to TRBJ2-2, with D tentatively TRBD2 (5 bases). V was trimmed by 5 bases and J by 6 bases, leaving 19 bases between them. The germline V gene encodes CDR1 SEHNR and CDR2 FQNEAQ (reference sequence). CDR3 length equals 16 residues. The chain's CDR3 is CASSLDRTLFPGELFF. The CDR3 nucleotides read TGTGCCAGCAGCCTCGACCGGACTCTTTTCCCCGGGGAGCTGTTTTTT.

The chain has TRBV2 and TRBJ2-7; no reliable D call. The germline CDR1 and CDR2 sequences are SNHLY and FYNNEI. The CDR3 loop spans 15 amino acids. The V gene lost 1 base and the J gene lost 0 bases, with 10 bases spanning the gap. CDR3 protein: CASSEVGTFSYEQYF. CDR3 DNA sequence: TGTGCCAGCAGTGAAGTCGGCACCTTCTCCTACGAGCAGTACTTC.

This clone was detected once. The rearrangement links TRBV6-1 to TRBJ2-6; D possibly corresponds to TRBD2 (5 bases). With 7 bases removed from V and 2 bases from J, the gap between germline ends came to 9 bases. CDR3 length equals 14 residues. CDR1 MNHNS and CDR2 SASEGT come from the germline V gene. CDR3 DNA: TGTGCCAGCATCGAGAGGGCTGGGGCCAACGTCCTGACTTTC. Translating it yields CASIERAGANVLTF.

The gene calls are TRBV9 and TRBJ1-1; 7 bases align to TRBD1. This CDR3 has 15 residues. J gave up 7 bases and V 0 bases, and 9 bases lay outside the gene matches. Germline V gene lookup returns CDR1 SGDLS and CDR2 YYNGEE. The chain's CDR3 is CASSVGGTEADEAFF. As DNA, the CDR3 is TGTGCCAGCAGCGTAGGGGGGACAGAGGCTGATGAAGCTTTCTTT. Together with reference TRBV9 and TRBJ1-1, the CDR3 gives the full variable domain: DSGVTQTPKHLITATGQRVTLRCSPRSGDLSVYWYQQSLDQGLQFLIQYYNGEERAKGNILERFSAQQFPDLHSELNLSSLELGDSALYFCASSVGGTEADEAFFGQGTRLTVV.

The V gene is TRBV19, the J gene TRBJ2-3; D is unclear. The V end lost 1 base, the J end lost 5 bases, and 7 bases lay between the germline ends. Germline V gene data show CDR1 as LNHDA and CDR2 as SQIVND (reference sequence). The CDR3 is made up of 13 amino acids. The CDR3 sequence: CASSIVGQDTQYF. DNA for the CDR3: TGTGCCAGTAGTATAGTGGGCCAAGATACGCAGTATTTT.

The chain is built from TRBV4-2 and TRBJ2-2; D gene unclear. Germline V gene lookup returns CDR1 LGHNA and CDR2 YNFKEQ. The V gene lost 0 bases and the J gene lost 6 bases, with 17 bases spanning the gap. The CDR3 is 17 amino acids. This CDR3 is CASSQDWTAVKSGELFF. The CDR3 DNA is TGTGCCAGCAGCCAAGATTGGACGGCAGTCAAATCCGGGGAGCTGTTTTTT.

The chain carries TRBV13 and TRBJ2-7; the D gene is possibly TRBD2 (5 bases). The V gene lost 2 bases and the J gene lost 5 bases, with 7 bases spanning the gap. This CDR3 is built from 12 residues. Germline assignment: CDR1 PRHDT and CDR2 FYEKMQ (reference sequence). CDR3 in DNA: TGTGCCAGCAGCTTACGGGGTGACGAGCAGTACTTC. Translation gives CASSLRGDEQYF.

CDR3 in amino acids: CASSQVAGVLNEQFF. The DNA of the CDR3 is TGCGCCAGCAGCCAGGTGGCGGGGGTCTTAAATGAGCAGTTCTTC. This sequence joins TRBV4-1 and TRBJ2-1, with 7 positions matching TRBD2. Germline assignment: CDR1 MGHRA and CDR2 YSYEKL. CDR3 length: 15 residues. V dropped 3 bases and J dropped 7; count of bases not matched to a gene: 9.

As for this clone: Additional DNA sequences in this sample encode the identical CDR3. J is TRBJ2-3 and V is TRBV13, with D hard to call. The CDR3 is 12 residues long. With 5 bases removed from V and 4 bases from J, the gap between germline ends came to 7 bases. Germline CDR1 PRHDT, CDR2 FYEKMQ (reference sequence). CDR3 sequence: CASSLRPDTQYF. DNA of the CDR3: TGTGCCAGCAGCCTACGTCCAGATACGCAGTATTTT.

This clone was counted a single time. V usage is TRBV28 and J usage is TRBJ1-4, with D perhaps TRBD1 (6 bases). CDR3 length: 15 residues. V was trimmed by 5 bases and J by 2 bases, leaving 12 bases between them. CDR1 and CDR2 from the germline V gene are MDHEN and SYDVKM. Here the CDR3 reads CASSVTGNTNEKLFF. The CDR3 nucleotides read TGTGCCAGCAGTGTAACAGGGAATACTAATGAAAAACTGTTTTTT.

This chain connects TRBV27 to TRBJ2-1; TRBD2 is a possible D gene (5 bases). The germline V gene has CDR1 MNHEY and CDR2 SMNVEV (reference sequence). There are 16 residues in the CDR3. Trimming cost V 4 bases and J 1 base, with 14 bases left between them. CDR3 amino acids: CASSSSSGESYNEQFF. DNA of the CDR3: TGTGCCAGCAGTTCCTCTTCCGGGGAGTCCTACAATGAGCAGTTCTTC.

The chain joins TRBV16 to TRBJ2-2; D not certain. Germline V lookup: CDR1 KGHSY, CDR2 FQNENV. The V end was cut by 4 bases, the J end by 6 bases, with 6 bases between. The CDR3 spans 12 residues. CDR3 amino acids: CASSPRSGELFF. CDR3 in DNA: TGTGCCAGCAGCCCCCGGTCCGGGGAGCTGTTTTTT. The complete variable domain, with remaining parts taken from reference TRBV16 and TRBJ2-2, reads GEEVAQTPKHLVRGEGQKAKLYCAPIKGHSYVFWYQQVLKNEFKFLISFQNENVFDETGMPKERFSAKCLPNSPCSLEIQATKLEDSAVYFCASSPRSGELFFGEGSRLTVL.

This clone was seen a handful of times. This sequence joins TRBV27 and TRBJ1-5; maybe TRBD1 (5 bases). The germline CDR1 and CDR2 sequences are MNHEY and SMNVEV (reference sequence). The V end lost 8 bases, the J end lost 7 bases, and 15 bases lay between the germline ends. This CDR3 has 13 amino acids. In DNA form, the CDR3 reads TGTGCCAGCGGGACTATGGGGCACCAGCCCCAGCATTTT. Translation gives CASGTMGHQPQHF.

The V and J genes are TRBV7-2 and TRBJ2-7, with a tentative D call TRBD1 (5 bases). The CDR3 totals 15 residues. V was pared by 3 bases and J by 0 bases, with 12 bases between. Germline CDR1 reads SGHTA; CDR2 reads FQGNSA. The CDR3 loop reads CASSFDSLDSYEQYF. The DNA of the CDR3 is TGTGCCAGCAGCTTCGACAGTCTCGACTCCTACGAGCAGTACTTC.

The chain carries TRBV28 and TRBJ2-5, with TRBD1 matching 11 bases. The CDR3 spans 14 residues. The V and J ends lost 6 bases and 2 bases, in that order; junction bases with no gene match: 2. The germline gives CDR1 MDHEN, CDR2 SYDVKM. The CDR3 bases are TGTGCCAGCAGGGGACAGGGGGATCAAGAGACCCAGTACTTC. Translating it yields CASRGQGDQETQYF.

The genes are TRBV6-1 and TRBJ2-5; TRBD2 matches 7 bases. CDR1 is MNHNS and CDR2 is SASEGT in the germline V gene. The CDR3 is made up of 16 amino acids. V trimming: 2 bases; J trimming: 5 bases; junction bases outside the gene matches: 11. In nucleotides, the CDR3 is TGTGCCAGCAGTGAATGGGGGGGACCCCTCTCCGAGACCCAGTACTTC. Protein: CASSEWGGPLSETQYF.

The chain employs TRBV7-9 and TRBJ1-1; D is perhaps TRBD1 (6 bases). The CDR3 length is 17 residues. Trimming took 5 bases from V and 0 from J, leaving 19 bases between them. Germline-derived CDR1 and CDR2 are SEHNR and FQNEAQ (reference sequence). This CDR3 reads CASSGRDGRDMNTEAFF. The CDR3 nucleotides read TGTGCCAGCAGCGGACGGGACGGCCGGGACATGAACACTGAAGCTTTCTTT.

As for this clone: Other DNA sequences in the same sample also yield this CDR3. The V and J genes are TRBV5-1 and TRBJ2-7, with a possible D match to TRBD1 (5 bases). Germline CDR1 is SGHRS and CDR2 is YFSETQ. The length of the CDR3 is 13 residues. V was cut by 0 bases and J by 2 bases, with 6 bases left in between. The CDR3 protein is CASSLVTAYEQYF. CDR3 sequence (DNA): TGCGCCAGCAGCTTGGTGACAGCCTACGAGCAGTACTTC.

The chain joins TRBV7-9 to TRBJ1-2, with D hard to call. The CDR3 length is 14 residues. Trimming shortened V by 0 bases and J by 5 bases, and 10 bases separated the two germline ends. Germline V gives CDR1 SEHNR, CDR2 FQNEAQ (reference sequence). The CDR3: CASSLAPVGYGYTF. For the CDR3, the DNA is TGTGCCAGCAGCTTAGCGCCGGTAGGGTATGGCTACACCTTC.

The chain is built from TRBV7-8 and TRBJ1-1, with no clear D. Germline V lookup: CDR1 SGHVS, CDR2 FQNEAQ. Trimming removed 2 bases from V and 1 base from J, with 8 bases in between. The CDR3 length is 14 residues. CDR3 residues: CASSLSRSNTEAFF. CDR3 DNA: TGTGCCAGCAGCTTATCCAGGTCGAACACTGAAGCTTTCTTT.